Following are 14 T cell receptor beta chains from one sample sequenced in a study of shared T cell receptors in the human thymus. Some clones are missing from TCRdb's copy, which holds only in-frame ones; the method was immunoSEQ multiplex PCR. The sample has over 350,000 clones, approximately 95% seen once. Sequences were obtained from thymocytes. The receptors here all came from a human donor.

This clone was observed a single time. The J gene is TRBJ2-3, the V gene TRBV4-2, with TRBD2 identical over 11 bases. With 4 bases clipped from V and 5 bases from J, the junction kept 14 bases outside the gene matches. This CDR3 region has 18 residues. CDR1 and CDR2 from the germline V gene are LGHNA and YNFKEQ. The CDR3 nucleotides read TGTGCCAGCAGCCTCCCCGGACTTAGCGGGAGGGCCGAAGATACGCAGTATTTT. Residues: CASSLPGLSGRAEDTQYF.

CDR3 sequence reads: CASSLVSPILQGAGTEAFF. For the CDR3, the DNA is TGTGCCAGCAGCTTAGTTAGCCCTATACTACAGGGGGCCGGCACTGAAGCTTTCTTT. The chain employs TRBV11-2 and TRBJ1-1; TRBD1 matches 9 bases. The CDR3 runs 19 residues. Looked up from germline, CDR1 is SGHAT and CDR2 is FQNNGV. Trimming took 1 base from V and 4 from J; bases not matched to a gene: 16.

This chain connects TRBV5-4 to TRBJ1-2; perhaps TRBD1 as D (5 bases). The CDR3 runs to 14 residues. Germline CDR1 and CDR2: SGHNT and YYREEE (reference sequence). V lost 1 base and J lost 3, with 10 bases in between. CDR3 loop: CASSLQGDDYGYTF. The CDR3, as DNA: TGTGCCAGCAGCTTGCAGGGTGACGACTATGGCTACACCTTC.

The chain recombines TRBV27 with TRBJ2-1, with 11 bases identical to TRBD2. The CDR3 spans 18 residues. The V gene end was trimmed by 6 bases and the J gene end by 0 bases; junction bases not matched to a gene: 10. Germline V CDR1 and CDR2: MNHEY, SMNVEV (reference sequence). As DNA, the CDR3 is TGTGCCAGCAGACCCGGGACTAGCGGCATTAGCTCCTACAATGAGCAGTTCTTC. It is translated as CASRPGTSGISSYNEQFF.

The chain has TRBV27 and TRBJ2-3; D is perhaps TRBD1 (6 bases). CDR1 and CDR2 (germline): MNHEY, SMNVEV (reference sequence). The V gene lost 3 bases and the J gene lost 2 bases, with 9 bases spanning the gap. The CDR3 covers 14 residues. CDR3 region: CASSFTGHTDTQYF. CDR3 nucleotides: TGTGCCAGCAGTTTTACGGGACACACAGATACGCAGTATTTT.

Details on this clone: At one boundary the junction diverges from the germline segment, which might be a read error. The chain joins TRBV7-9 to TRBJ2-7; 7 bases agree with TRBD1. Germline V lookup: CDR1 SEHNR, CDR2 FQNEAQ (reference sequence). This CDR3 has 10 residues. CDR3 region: CASSIQGTAF. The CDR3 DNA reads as TGTGCCAGCAGCATCCAGGGGACAGCCTTC.

The CDR3 here is CASSSEFYEQYF. The CDR3 coding sequence is TGCGCCAGCAGCTCGGAGTTCTACGAGCAGTACTTC. This chain links TRBV5-1 with TRBJ2-7; D uncertain. The CDR3 has 12 residues. Trimming shortened V by 3 bases and J by 3 bases, and 7 bases separated the two germline ends. Germline CDR1 is SGHRS and CDR2 is YFSETQ.

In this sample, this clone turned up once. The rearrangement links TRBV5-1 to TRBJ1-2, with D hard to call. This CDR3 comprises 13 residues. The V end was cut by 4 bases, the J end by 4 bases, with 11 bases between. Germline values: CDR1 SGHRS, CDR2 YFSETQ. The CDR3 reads CASSQGRPYGYTF. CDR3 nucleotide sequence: TGCGCCAGCAGCCAAGGACGGCCCTATGGCTACACCTTC. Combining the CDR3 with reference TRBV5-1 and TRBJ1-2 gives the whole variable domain KAGVTQTPRYLIKTRGQQVTLSCSPISGHRSVSWYQQTPGQGLQFLFEYFSETQRNKGNFPGRFSGRQFSNSRSEMNVSTLELGDSALYLCASSQGRPYGYTFGSGTRLTVV.

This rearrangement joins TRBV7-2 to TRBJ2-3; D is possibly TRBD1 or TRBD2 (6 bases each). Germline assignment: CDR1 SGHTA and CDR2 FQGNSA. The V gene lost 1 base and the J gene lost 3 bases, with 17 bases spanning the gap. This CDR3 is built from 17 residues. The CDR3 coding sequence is TGTGCCAGCAGCTTAGGCCGGGGGCCCTCGAAGACAGATACGCAGTATTTT. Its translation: CASSLGRGPSKTDTQYF.

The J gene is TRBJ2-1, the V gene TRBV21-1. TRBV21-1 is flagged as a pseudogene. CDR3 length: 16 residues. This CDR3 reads CASKPLDGGYYNEQFF. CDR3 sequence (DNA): TGTGCCAGCAAACCCCTGGACGGGGGCTACTACAATGAGCAGTTCTTC.

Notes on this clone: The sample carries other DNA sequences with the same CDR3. The CDR3 DNA reads TGTGCCAGCAGTCTCCGGGACAGGGGTTCCGAGCAGTACTTC. Its protein is CASSLRDRGSEQYF. The chain uses TRBV27 and TRBJ2-7; 10 bases map to TRBD1. Germline V gene sequence: CDR1 MNHEY, CDR2 SMNVEV (reference sequence). V lost 5 bases to trimming and J lost 6 bases; unmatched junction nucleotides: 7. The CDR3 is 14 residues long.

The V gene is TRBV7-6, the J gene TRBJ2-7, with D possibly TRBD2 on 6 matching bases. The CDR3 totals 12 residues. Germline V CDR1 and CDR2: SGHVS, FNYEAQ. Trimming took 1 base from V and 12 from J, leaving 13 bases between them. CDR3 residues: CASSLVMRELYF. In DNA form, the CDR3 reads TGTGCCAGCAGCTTAGTTATGCGGGAACTGTACTTC.

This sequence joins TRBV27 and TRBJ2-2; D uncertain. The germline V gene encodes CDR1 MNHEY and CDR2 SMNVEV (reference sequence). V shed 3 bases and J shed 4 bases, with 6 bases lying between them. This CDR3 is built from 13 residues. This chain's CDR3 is CASSFIGTGELFF. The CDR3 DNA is TGTGCCAGCAGTTTTATAGGCACCGGGGAGCTGTTTTTT.

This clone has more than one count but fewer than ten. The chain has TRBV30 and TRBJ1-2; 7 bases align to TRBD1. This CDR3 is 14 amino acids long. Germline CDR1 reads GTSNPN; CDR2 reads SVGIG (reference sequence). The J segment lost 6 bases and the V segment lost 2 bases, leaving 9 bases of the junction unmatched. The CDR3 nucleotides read TGTGCCTGGAGTCTAAAGGGAGGGGGCAATGGCTACACCTTC. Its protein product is CAWSLKGGGNGYTF.